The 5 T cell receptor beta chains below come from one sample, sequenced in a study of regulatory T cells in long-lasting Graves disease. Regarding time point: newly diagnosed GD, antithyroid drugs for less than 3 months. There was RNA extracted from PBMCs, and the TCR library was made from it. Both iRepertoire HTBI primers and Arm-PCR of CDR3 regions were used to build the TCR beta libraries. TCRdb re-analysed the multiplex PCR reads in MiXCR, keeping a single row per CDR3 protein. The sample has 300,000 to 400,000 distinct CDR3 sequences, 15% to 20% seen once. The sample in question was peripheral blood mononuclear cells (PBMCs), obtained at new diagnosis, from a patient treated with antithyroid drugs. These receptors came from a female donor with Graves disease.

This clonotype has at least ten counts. CDR3 sequence reads: CASSPGQEYDEQFF. CDR3 DNA sequence: TGTGCCAGCAGCCCCGGCCAGGAGTACGATGAGCAGTTCTTC. The rearrangement uses TRBV6-1 and TRBJ2-1; D gene ambiguous. The germline V gene encodes CDR1 MNHNS and CDR2 SASEGT. The CDR3 runs 14 residues. Trimming left V 6 bases short and J 8 bases short, with 17 bases between.

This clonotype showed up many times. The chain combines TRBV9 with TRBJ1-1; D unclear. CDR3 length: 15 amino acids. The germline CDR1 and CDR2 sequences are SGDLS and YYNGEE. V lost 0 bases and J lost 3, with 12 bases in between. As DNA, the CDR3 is TGTGCCAGCAGCGTAGAGTTGATGGGCTACACTGAAGCTTTCTTT. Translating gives CASSVELMGYTEAFF.

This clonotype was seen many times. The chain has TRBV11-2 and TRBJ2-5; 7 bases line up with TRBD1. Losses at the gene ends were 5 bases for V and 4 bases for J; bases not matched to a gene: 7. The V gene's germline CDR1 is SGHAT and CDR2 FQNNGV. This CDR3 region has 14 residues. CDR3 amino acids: CASSRSTGRETQYF. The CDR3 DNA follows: TGTGCCAGCAGCCGCTCGACAGGGAGAGAGACCCAGTACTTC.

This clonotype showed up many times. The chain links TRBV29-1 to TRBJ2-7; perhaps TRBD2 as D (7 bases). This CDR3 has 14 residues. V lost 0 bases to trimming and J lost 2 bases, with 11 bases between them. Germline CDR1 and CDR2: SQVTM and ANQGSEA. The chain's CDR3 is CSVEDKGGAYEQYF. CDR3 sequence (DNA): TGCAGCGTTGAAGATAAGGGGGGGGCCTACGAGCAGTACTTC.

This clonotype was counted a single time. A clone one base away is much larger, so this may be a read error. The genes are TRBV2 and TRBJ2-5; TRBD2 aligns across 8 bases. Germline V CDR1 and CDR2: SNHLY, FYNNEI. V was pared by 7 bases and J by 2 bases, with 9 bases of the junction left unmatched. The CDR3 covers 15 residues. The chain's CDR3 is CASNSLGLAQETQYF. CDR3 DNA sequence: TGTGCCAGCAATTCTCTAGGACTAGCTCAAGAGACCCAGTACTTC.